This is a list of T cell receptor beta chains from one sample in a study of blood T cell repertoires in COVID-19. The assay was immunoSEQ multiplex PCR, and TCRdb's table has in-frame clones only and misses some. The table has a few hundred thousand clones, approximately 86% seen once; the top ten hold around 2.1%. Input material: peripheral blood. These receptors all stem from a man younger than 35 with active or convalescent COVID-19. CDR3s include the opening cysteine and the closing phenylalanine or tryptophan. D genes are given only for firm matches. Where a row states a size, it is once, few, many or the class of an expanded clone; other rows omit it.

TGTGCCAGCAGCCCAGACAGCGGGGGGAGCTCCTACGAGCAGTACTTC,CASSPDSGGSSYEQYF,TRBJ2-7,.,TRBD2,TRBV7-2
TGTGCCAGCAGCGTAGCTGACTTCTCTGGAAACACCATATATTTT,CASSVADFSGNTIYF,TRBJ1-3,.,.,TRBV9
TGTGCCAGCAAAGTGCAGGGACTACGTGGCTACACCTTC,CASKVQGLRGYTF,TRBJ1-2,.,.,TRBV7-9
TGTGCCAGCAGTTCAGCCCTAGACAGGGGGCCAGGCTACACCTTC,CASSSALDRGPGYTF,TRBJ1-2,.,TRBD1,TRBV6-2/TRBV6-3
TGTGCCAGCAGCCCCCAGACGGCCGGAGCTTGGAGTGACACCATATATTTT,CASSPQTAGAWSDTIYF,TRBJ1-3,.,.,TRBV9
TGCGCCAGCAGCCAAGGTTCAGGTAATAGCAATCAGCCCCAGCATTTT,CASSQGSGNSNQPQHF,TRBJ1-5,once,.,TRBV4-1
TGTGCCAGCAGCTTAGGCGGGCCGATCGCCGAGCAGTACTTC,CASSLGGPIAEQYF,TRBJ2-7,.,.,TRBV7-9
TGTGCCAGCAAACGACGGGATCGCAATCAGCCCCAGCATTTT,CASKRRDRNQPQHF,TRBJ1-5,.,.,TRBV6-5
TGCGCCAGCAGCTTGGCCATGGTAGCGGGAGCTCCGGAGACCCAGTACTTC,CASSLAMVAGAPETQYF,TRBJ2-5,.,TRBD2,TRBV5-1
TGTGCCAGCAGCTTGATGGGAGGTGAGCAGTTCTTC,CASSLMGGEQFF,TRBJ2-1,.,.,TRBV5-6
TGCGCCAGCAGCTCGTGGACAGGGAGAGATGGCTACACCTTC,CASSSWTGRDGYTF,TRBJ1-2,.,TRBD1,TRBV5-1
TGTGCCAGCAGTGGGGCGGACGAGCTGTTTTTT,CASSGADELFF,TRBJ2-2,few,.,TRBV6-6
TGTGCCAGTAGTATAAAGATCGGGGGCACTGAAGCTTTCTTT,CASSIKIGGTEAFF,TRBJ1-1,.,.,TRBV19
TGTGCCAGCAGTTTTGCAAGGGGTGATCACTATGGCTACACCTTC,CASSFARGDHYGYTF,TRBJ1-2,.,.,TRBV27
TGCGCCAGCAGCTTGGCCGAAGGGCGGGAGGAAGCTTTCTTT,CASSLAEGREEAFF,TRBJ1-1,.,.,TRBV5-1
TGTGCCAGCAGCTTCGACAGGGTCAACGAGCAGTACTTC,CASSFDRVNEQYF,TRBJ2-7,.,TRBD1,TRBV7-9
TGTGCCAGCAGTTTAGCTAGCGGGGGCAACAATGAGCAGTTCTTC,CASSLASGGNNEQFF,TRBJ2-1,once,TRBD2,TRBV27
TGTGCCAGTAGTAGACCCGGGACAGGGGCCGGGTATGGCTACACCTTC,CASSRPGTGAGYGYTF,TRBJ1-2,.,TRBD1,TRBV19
TGTGCCAGCAGTTATTTCGGCGCGACGCGGATTGATGAAAAACTGTTTTTT,CASSYFGATRIDEKLFF,TRBJ1-4,.,.,TRBV28
TGTGCCAGCAGCTTGGGGGGGGGTCCCTACGAGCAGTACTTC,CASSLGGGPYEQYF,TRBJ2-7,once,TRBD2,TRBV7-2
TGTGCCAGCACCTTTTTGGACAGGGATGATACTTACTATGGCTACACCTTC,CASTFLDRDDTYYGYTF,TRBJ1-2,.,TRBD1,TRBV9
TGCAGCGTTGCAGCGGGAGGCTACGAGCAGTACTTC,CSVAAGGYEQYF,TRBJ2-7,.,TRBD2,TRBV29-1
TGCGCCAGCAGCTTAGACGGGGAGACCCAGTACTTC,CASSLDGETQYF,TRBJ2-5,.,.,TRBV5-1
TGTGCCAGCGGGAGAGGAGCGGGGGGGCATGAGCAGTTCTTC,CASGRGAGGHEQFF,TRBJ2-1,.,TRBD2,TRBV7-9
TGTGCCAGCAGCGGCCGACTAGCGGGAGGGAAGTACAATGAGCAGTTCTTC,CASSGRLAGGKYNEQFF,TRBJ2-1,.,TRBD2,TRBV9
TGTGCCAGCAGTTTGAATTGGCAGGGTGGGTCACCCCTCCACTTT,CASSLNWQGGSPLHF,TRBJ1-6,.,.,TRBV28
TGTGCCAGCAGCTTGGGGGGCGCGGAGACCCAGTACTTC,CASSLGGAETQYF,TRBJ2-5,.,.,TRBV5-4
TGTGCCAGCAGGAAGACAGGCCCTAATGAAAAACTGTTTTTT,CASRKTGPNEKLFF,TRBJ1-4,.,.,TRBV2
TGCGCCAGCAGCCTCCTGACTAGTGGCACAGATACGCAGTATTTT,CASSLLTSGTDTQYF,TRBJ2-3,.,.,TRBV4-1
TGTGCCAGCAGTCCCCGGGACAGGGGGCACTACGAGCAGTACTTC,CASSPRDRGHYEQYF,TRBJ2-7,.,TRBD1,TRBV27
TGTGCCACCAGCAGAGATAGGGGTTTAACTGGAAACACCATATATTTT,CATSRDRGLTGNTIYF,TRBJ1-3,.,.,TRBV15
TGTGCCAGCAGCCGGGTCGAGGGCGGCTACACCTTC,CASSRVEGGYTF,TRBJ1-2,.,.,TRBV7-2
TGTGCCAGCAGACCAAAGGGGACAGTCCAAGAGACCCAGTACTTC,CASRPKGTVQETQYF,TRBJ2-5,once,TRBD1,TRBV5-6